This TCR beta chain comes out of a study of cytomegalovirus exposure and HLA in healthy donors. PCR was performed using 60 Vbeta and 13 Jbeta primers. Only in-frame clones appear in the TCRdb table, and some are missing; sequencing was by immunoSEQ multiplex PCR. The sample table includes 150,000 to 200,000 clones. The CDR3 totals 18 residues. The V gene's germline CDR1 is LNHDA and CDR2 SQIVND (reference sequence). V lost 3 bases and J lost 0; bases outside the gene matches: 13. The sample consisted of PBMCs. The receptor was derived from a man aged 30 to 39 in good health and CMV-seronegative. This sequence joins TRBV19 and TRBJ1-1, with 7 bases fitting TRBD1. The CDR3 DNA sequence: TGTGCCAGTAGTATGGGGCGAGGGGGCGGTCGTGTGAACACTGAAGCTTTCTTT. This translates into CASSMGRGGGRVNTEAFF.